This TCR beta chain was sequenced for a study of T cell responses to AZD1222 COVID-19 vaccine. The overall study: Doses given second, at about 4 or about 12 weeks, were pooled.

Worth noting for this clone: Its matching antigen is unknown.

Study results and limitations: The sample set comprised mostly white British donors with more females, and clonal diversity was possibly underestimated. CD4 TCRs linked to vaccination spanned spike, dominating at 160-218 and 743-854. None of the repertoires were sampled until the peak T cell response had passed.

Germline V gene lookup returns CDR1 MNHEY and CDR2 SVGAGI. CDR3 size: 15 residues. Deletions cut 5 bases from V and 10 bases from J, with 18 bases between. Measured with immunoSEQ multiplex PCR; TCRdb has only the in-frame clones, and not every one. This sample has about 120,000 clones, with 80% to 90% found just once. The sample here was peripheral blood, taken on day 0 of AZD1222 vaccination. This clonotype originated in an adult in good health. This chain joins TRBV6-5 and TRBJ1-6; D ambiguous. CDR3 DNA sequence: TGTGCCAGCAGTACGGTAGCGTGGGCCTCATCACCCCTCCACTTT. Translated, it gives CASSTVAWASSPLHF.